This entry lists 21 T cell receptor beta chains sequenced from one sample in a study of cytomegalovirus exposure and HLA in healthy donors. A multiplex PCR was run with 60 Vbeta primers and 13 Jbeta primers. Profiled with immunoSEQ multiplex PCR; TCRdb holds only in-frame clones, not every one. The repertoire holds 150,000 to 180,000 clones, with 70% to 85% as singletons. The source material was PBMCs. The receptor set was obtained from a man aged 30 to 45 in good health and CMV-seronegative.

The V gene is TRBV18, the J gene TRBJ2-1, with 9 bases that match TRBD1. The V gene's germline CDR1 is KGHSH and CDR2 LQKENI. This CDR3 has 15 residues. With 8 bases clipped from V and 3 bases from J, the junction kept 8 bases outside the gene matches. CDR3 nucleotides: TGTGCCAGCACTGGACAGGGGTCCTACTACAATGAGCAGTTCTTC. This translates into CASTGQGSYYNEQFF.

The chain has TRBV19 and TRBJ2-3, with 10 bases fitting TRBD2. The CDR3 has 15 amino acids. Germline trimming cut 1 base from V and 6 bases from J; bases unmatched to any gene: 4. Germline assignment: CDR1 LNHDA and CDR2 SQIVND (reference sequence). The CDR3 sequence is CASSIGPSGGDTQYF. DNA for the CDR3: TGTGCCAGTAGTATAGGACCTAGCGGGGGTGATACGCAGTATTTT.

The J gene is TRBJ2-7, the V gene TRBV21-1; no DNA check was done on the table's D call, TRBD1. TRBV21-1 is a recognized pseudogene. CDR3 length: 17 residues. The CDR3 nucleotides read TGTGCCAGCACTCTTTATAAGACAGGGTCTATCACCTACGAGCAGTACTTC. It is translated as CASTLYKTGSITYEQYF.

V and J are TRBV2 and TRBJ1-5; unclear D gene. Germline CDR1 and CDR2: SNHLY and FYNNEI. The CDR3 consists of 13 residues. Trimming shortened V by 7 bases and J by 5 bases, and 12 bases separated the two germline ends. The CDR3 is CASNRGWDQPQHF. CDR3 in DNA: TGTGCCAGCAACCGAGGGTGGGATCAGCCCCAGCATTTT. Full variable domain (outside the CDR3, taken from reference TRBV2 and TRBJ1-5): EPEVTQTPSHQVTQMGQEVILRCVPISNHLYFYWYRQILGQKVEFLVSFYNNEISEKSEIFDDQFSVERPDGSNFTLKIRSTKLEDSAMYFCASNRGWDQPQHFGDGTRLSIL.

The V gene is TRBV19, the J gene TRBJ2-1, with a weak D call TRBD2 (6 bases). The CDR3 is 13 residues long. V lost 3 bases to trimming and J lost 6 bases, with 9 bases between them. From germline, CDR1 is LNHDA and CDR2 SQIVND (reference sequence). Here the CDR3 reads CASSMGLPNEQFF. The CDR3, as DNA: TGTGCCAGTAGTATGGGACTTCCCAATGAGCAGTTCTTC.

In this sample, this clone turned up a few times. In nucleotides, the CDR3 is TGTGCCAGCAGTGACGGGACACCAAAACTGTTTTTT. It specifies CASSDGTPKLFF. This chain connects TRBV6-1 to TRBJ1-4, with D perhaps TRBD1 (6 bases). V was clipped by 3 bases and J by 10 bases, with 9 bases between them. This CDR3 has 12 residues. From germline, CDR1 is MNHNS and CDR2 SASEGT.

V usage is TRBV5-1 and J usage is TRBJ2-5; 11 nucleotides agree with TRBD1. J lost 2 bases, V lost 2 bases, and 5 bases had no gene match. CDR1 SGHRS and CDR2 YFSETQ come from the germline V gene. The CDR3 runs to 16 residues. The CDR3 coding sequence is TGCGCCAGCAGCTTCGGACAGGGGGCAGGACAAGAGACCCAGTACTTC. This sequence encodes CASSFGQGAGQETQYF. Together with reference TRBV5-1 and TRBJ2-5, the CDR3 gives the full variable domain: KAGVTQTPRYLIKTRGQQVTLSCSPISGHRSVSWYQQTPGQGLQFLFEYFSETQRNKGNFPGRFSGRQFSNSRSEMNVSTLELGDSALYLCASSFGQGAGQETQYFGPGTRLLVL.

This clone was seen a few times. The chain uses TRBV28 and TRBJ1-2; a possible D gene is TRBD1 (5 bases). CDR1 is MDHEN and CDR2 is SYDVKM in the germline V gene. Trimming stripped 5 bases from V and 8 bases from J, with 24 bases between. The CDR3 totals 16 residues. CDR3 sequence reads: CASSPNEGVGLRGYTF. The CDR3 bases are TGTGCCAGCAGTCCCAATGAGGGAGTGGGACTCCGGGGCTACACCTTC.

The chain is built from TRBV28 and TRBJ1-2, with 10 bases lining up with TRBD1. J was trimmed by 4 bases and V by 7 bases; bases with no gene match: 12. The CDR3 runs to 16 residues. Per germline, CDR1 MDHEN and CDR2 SYDVKM. In nucleotides, the CDR3 is TGTGCCAGCAACCTGGAAGACAGGGGGCTTGCCTATGGCTACACCTTC. Encoded protein: CASNLEDRGLAYGYTF.

A note on this clone: One end of the junction fails to match germline, which may point to a read error. This chain links TRBV5-6 with TRBJ1-1, with D tentatively TRBD1 (6 bases). The germline CDR1 and CDR2 sequences are SGHDT and YYEEEE. The CDR3 totals 14 residues. The CDR3, as DNA: TGTGCCAGCAGCTTGGCAGGGGTGAACCCTGAAGCTTTCTTT. Protein: CASSLAGVNPEAFF.

J is TRBJ2-3 and V is TRBV28, with 13 nucleotides matching TRBD2. Germline V lookup: CDR1 MDHEN, CDR2 SYDVKM. Trimming cost V 8 bases and J 6 bases; bases outside gene matches: 17. The CDR3 extends over 18 amino acids. The CDR3 region is CASGPLAGGRTAPDTQYF. CDR3 sequence (DNA): TGTGCCAGCGGACCACTAGCGGGGGGGCGTACGGCCCCCGATACGCAGTATTTT.

The chain combines TRBV2 with TRBJ2-2; 11 bases are shared with TRBD2. J lost 2 bases, V lost 6 bases, and 8 bases had no gene match. The germline V gene encodes CDR1 SNHLY and CDR2 FYNNEI. This CDR3 is 17 amino acids long. The CDR3 coding sequence is TGTGCCAGCAGGCTTAGCGGGGGGGCCTTCAACACCGGGGAGCTGTTTTTT. Translated, it gives CASRLSGGAFNTGELFF.

The chain recombines TRBV27 with TRBJ1-1; 7 nucleotides agree with TRBD1. Germline CDR1 and CDR2: MNHEY and SMNVEV (reference sequence). The CDR3 is 13 amino acids. The junction had 1 base not matched to a gene; V was cut back by 6 bases and J by 0 bases. Here the CDR3 DNA reads TGTGCCAGCAGGGACAGGATGAACACTGAAGCTTTCTTT. Protein: CASRDRMNTEAFF.

This clone was recorded only once. Other DNA sequences of this sample code for an identical CDR3. The gene calls are TRBV6-5 and TRBJ1-1; no clear D gene. The germline gives CDR1 MNHEY, CDR2 SVGAGI. CDR3 length equals 12 residues. The V and J ends lost 6 bases and 2 bases respectively, with 7 bases between them. The CDR3 nucleotides are TGTGCCAGCAGCAGAAGTAACACTGAAGCTTTCTTT. Translation: CASSRSNTEAFF.

This clone turned up a few times. The rearrangement links TRBV5-6 to TRBJ1-1; TRBD1 is a possible D gene (6 bases). Per the germline V gene, CDR1 is SGHDT and CDR2 is YYEEEE. The CDR3 loop spans 15 amino acids. The germline V and J ends were trimmed by 3 bases and 4 bases, with 16 bases remaining between them. The CDR3 region has the DNA TGTGCCAGCAGCTGGGGACAAACGGGAACCACTGAAGCTTTCTTT. Translation gives CASSWGQTGTTEAFF.

This chain uses TRBV7-2 with TRBJ1-1; no clear D. The CDR3 consists of 14 residues. From germline, CDR1 is SGHTA and CDR2 FQGNSA. V was clipped by 3 bases and J by 5 bases, with 13 bases between them. The CDR3 bases are TGTGCCAGCAGCTTCGGGAGGGAGGGAACTGAAGCTTTCTTT. Amino acid sequence: CASSFGREGTEAFF.

The chain has TRBV13 and TRBJ1-2; D unresolved. Germline CDR1 and CDR2: PRHDT and FYEKMQ (reference sequence). CDR3 length: 14 amino acids. Trimming took 5 bases from V and 4 from J, leaving 14 bases between them. The CDR3 sequence: CASSTRGDGYGYTF. The DNA of the CDR3 is TGTGCCAGCAGCACCCGGGGAGACGGCTATGGCTACACCTTC.

V gene TRBV20-1 combines with J gene TRBJ2-3; 10 bases line up with TRBD2. The J segment lost 6 bases and the V segment lost 8 bases, leaving 2 bases of the junction unmatched. Germline V CDR1 and CDR2: DFQATT, SNEGSKA (reference sequence). The CDR3 contains 11 residues. CDR3 sequence (DNA): TGCAGTAGCGGGGGGGTCGATACGCAGTATTTT. Residues: CSSGGVDTQYF.

This chain links TRBV6-5 with TRBJ1-2; tentatively, D is TRBD1 (5 bases). Germline CDR1 MNHEY, CDR2 SVGAGI. V lost 6 bases, J lost 5 bases, and 16 bases lay in between. This CDR3 contains 14 residues. The CDR3 here is CASRKRGGLYGYTF. The CDR3 coding sequence is TGTGCCAGCAGGAAGAGGGGAGGGTTATATGGCTACACCTTC.

This clone has just one count. The chain combines TRBV7-9 with TRBJ2-1; D is perhaps TRBD2 (7 bases). This CDR3 comprises 17 residues. Germline V gene data show CDR1 as SEHNR and CDR2 as FQNEAQ (reference sequence). V lost 3 bases and J lost 1, with 16 bases in between. The CDR3 here is CASSLGAAGKSYNEQFF. The CDR3 DNA is TGTGCCAGCAGCTTGGGGGCAGCGGGGAAGTCCTACAATGAGCAGTTCTTC. The whole variable domain, remainder taken from reference TRBV7-9 and TRBJ2-1, is DTGVSQNPRHKITKRGQNVTFRCDPISEHNRLYWYRQTLGQGPEFLTYFQNEAQLEKSRLLSDRFSAERPKGSFSTLEIQRTEQGDSAMYLCASSLGAAGKSYNEQFFGPGTRLTVL.

The chain employs TRBV5-1 and TRBJ2-7; possibly TRBD2 for D (6 bases). Germline V CDR1 and CDR2: SGHRS, YFSETQ. CDR3 length: 14 residues. V was shortened by 0 bases and J by 2 bases, with 9 bases between the two germline ends. The CDR3 is CASSLDSGAYEQYF. CDR3 sequence (DNA): TGCGCCAGCAGCTTGGATAGCGGTGCCTACGAGCAGTACTTC. Together with reference TRBV5-1 and TRBJ2-7, the CDR3 gives the full variable domain: KAGVTQTPRYLIKTRGQQVTLSCSPISGHRSVSWYQQTPGQGLQFLFEYFSETQRNKGNFPGRFSGRQFSNSRSEMNVSTLELGDSALYLCASSLDSGAYEQYFGPGTRLTVT.